These T cell receptor beta chains were read from a single sample in a study of read filtering for tumor transcriptome and immune sequencing. MiXCR, applied by TCRdb to the reads, yields one record per CDR3 protein. The sample carries 100,000 to 150,000 distinct CDR3 sequences, 13% recorded once. The sequenced material came from a population of CD138-negative cells sorted from bone marrow. These receptors all come from a donor aged 40 or older with multiple myeloma. The CDR3 runs from the conserved cysteine through the conserved F or W.

len	v_gene	j_gene	CDR3aa
16	TRBV3-1	TRBJ2-7	CASSHSGRGRSYEQYF
16	TRBV29-1	TRBJ2-7	CSVVSVAGGGRYEQYF
12	TRBV30	TRBJ2-7	CAWDGGGYEQYF
14	TRBV29-1	TRBJ2-1	CSVARAGTVNEQFF
13	TRBV20-1	TRBJ1-5	CSAPAAGDQPQHF
15	TRBV5-1	TRBJ1-5	CASSLSPGSGQPQHF
15	TRBV7-2	TRBJ2-1	CASSSPGQHYNEQFF
15	TRBV2	TRBJ2-7	CASSEFQGHSSEQYF
17	TRBV4-2	TRBJ1-2	CASSQDPQLAGNYGYTF
17	TRBV29-1	TRBJ2-1	CSVASPTEGQGVNEQFF
14	TRBV12-3/TRBV12-4	TRBJ1-1	CASSSGGMNTEAFF
13	TRBV12-3/TRBV12-4	TRBJ2-5	CASRFGSAETQYF
15	TRBV5-1	TRBJ2-4	CASSLETLAKNIQYF
14	TRBV28	TRBJ2-7	CASSSPGPPYEQYF
13	TRBV7-9	TRBJ2-1	CASSPDRDGEQFF
16	TRBV19	TRBJ2-1	CASSIPGGFSYNEQFF
16	TRBV7-3	TRBJ2-1	CASSLVGQGAPNEQFF
16	TRBV10-3	TRBJ2-7	CAISESVLASSYEQYF
13	TRBV3-1	TRBJ1-1	CASSQEQGRGAFF
14	TRBV9	TRBJ2-5	CASSVDGPFGTQYF
15	TRBV9	TRBJ2-1	CASSVAGGGAGEQFF
17	TRBV18	TRBJ2-7	CASSPYGGTDSSYEQYF
14	TRBV20-1	TRBJ2-5	CSARDRGLGETQYF
15	TRBV18	TRBJ2-3	CASSPARGSTDTQYF
15	TRBV5-1	TRBJ2-5	CASSLVPAGEETQYF
13	TRBV9	TRBJ2-5	CASSVGGKETQYF
15	TRBV29-1	TRBJ2-2	CSVRTRGPNTGELFF
12	TRBV5-1	TRBJ1-1	CASSQEDTEAFF
13	TRBV19	TRBJ1-2	CASRTGANYGYTF
16	TRBV7-9	TRBJ1-4	CASSLGAGRLWEKLFF
13	TRBV10-3	TRBJ2-2	CAIRGSKAGELFF
15	TRBV4-1	TRBJ1-3	CASSFTGPQGNTIYF
16	TRBV28	TRBJ2-3	CASSLVQREVVDTQYF
17	TRBV12-3/TRBV12-4	TRBJ2-3	CANSPRQGTPLTDMQYF
11	TRBV2	TRBJ2-1	CASNPVNEQFF
14	TRBV5-1	TRBJ2-3	CASGLQTSTDTQYF
14	TRBV6-5	TRBJ2-5	CASSTGTDREAQYF
17	TRBV9	TRBJ2-7	CASSPHPAGTSNYEQYF
16	TRBV3-1	TRBJ2-1	CASSQDGTGGYNEQFF
14	TRBV5-1	TRBJ2-5	CASSLAAELETQYF